The 25 T cell receptor beta chains presented below share a single source sample, sequenced in a study of follicular helper T cells after annual influenza vaccination. Produced via immunoSEQ multiplex PCR; TCRdb's table is partial and in-frame only. The sample lists fewer than 9,000 clones, 88% occurring once. Documented time point: 2015-2016 season, 7 days after influenza vaccination. The sequencing used CXCR5+ CD38- circulating T follicular helper cells from blood, collected 7 days after influenza vaccination. Regarding subset: circulating Tfh, non-naive CD4+CXCR5+PD-1+ (ICOS+CD38+ or ICOS-CD38-). These TCRs come from an adult who received the influenza vaccine.

This clone was seen once. V is TRBV6-1 and J is TRBJ2-2, with D hard to call. V lost 5 bases and J 6 bases, leaving 13 bases between the germline ends. The CDR3 consists of 14 residues. Per the germline V gene, CDR1 is MNHNS and CDR2 is SASEGT. CDR3 DNA: TGTGCCAGCAGTCGGGCCCGGGCCCCCGGGGAGCTGTTTTTT. Its protein product is CASSRARAPGELFF.

J is TRBJ2-5 and V is TRBV11-2; D might be TRBD2 (6 bases). The J call may be faulty, since TRBJ2-7 better matches the DNA end. The CDR3 is 14 amino acids. CDR1 and CDR2 from the germline V gene are SGHAT and FQNNGV. The CDR3 region has the DNA TGTGCCAGCAGCCTGCGACTAGATGGTTACGAGCAGTACTTC. It specifies CASSLRLDGYEQYF.

The chain combines TRBV4-3 with TRBJ1-3; D is possibly TRBD1 (6 bases). V dropped 3 bases and J dropped 4 bases, with 10 bases sitting between them. CDR1 and CDR2 (germline): LGHNA, YSLEER. The CDR3 extends over 14 amino acids. As DNA, the CDR3 is TGCGCCAGCAGCCACAGGGACATGGGAAACACCATATATTTT. It specifies CASSHRDMGNTIYF.

V usage is TRBV7-2 and J usage is TRBJ2-1; D gene ambiguous. Germline V gene data show CDR1 as SGHTA and CDR2 as FQGNSA. V lost 3 bases and J 7 bases, leaving 4 bases between the germline ends. This CDR3 is built from 11 residues. The CDR3 DNA is TGTGCCAGCAGCTTTATAAATGAGCAGTTCTTC. It codes for CASSFINEQFF.

As for this clone: This sample also contains other DNA sequences that code for the same CDR3. This sequence joins TRBV15 and TRBJ1-1; unclear D gene. CDR1 is LNHNV and CDR2 is YYDKDF in the germline V gene (reference sequence). The ends were cut back, 4 bases at V and 0 bases at J, with 18 bases in the middle. This CDR3 has 17 amino acids. The CDR3 loop reads CATSNLDRRLMNTEAFF. DNA for the CDR3: TGTGCCACCAGCAACCTTGACCGCCGTCTCATGAACACTGAAGCTTTCTTT. The entire variable domain, with the rest obtained from reference TRBV15 and TRBJ1-1, is as follows: DAMVIQNPRYQVTQFGKPVTLSCSQTLNHNVMYWYQQKSSQAPKLLFHYYDKDFNNEADTPDNFQSRRPNTSFCFLDIRSPGLGDTAMYLCATSNLDRRLMNTEAFFGQGTRLTVV.

This chain links TRBV11-3 with TRBJ2-2; D might be TRBD1 (6 bases). The V gene lost 5 bases and the J gene lost 6 bases, with 22 bases spanning the gap. In germline, CDR1 is SGHNT, CDR2 YENEEA. CDR3 size: 17 residues. The CDR3 protein is CASSPRMGAGLAGELFF. In DNA form, the CDR3 reads TGTGCCAGCAGCCCCCGGATGGGGGCGGGTTTAGCCGGGGAGCTGTTTTTT.

This chain joins TRBV5-5 and TRBJ2-1, with 7 bases aligning to TRBD2. Germline lookup yields CDR1 SGHKS and CDR2 YYEKEE (reference sequence). The CDR3 extends over 15 amino acids. The ends lost 0 bases at V and 11 bases at J; junction bases unmatched: 11. In DNA, the CDR3 is TGTGCCAGCAGCTTGGAAGCTAGCGGTCGTCGTAAGCAGTTCTTC. It specifies CASSLEASGRRKQFF.

Note on this clone: The identical CDR3 is also encoded by other nucleotide sequences in the sample. The V gene is TRBV11-3, the J gene TRBJ1-1; the D is unclear. Trimming took off 1 base at V and 1 base at J, with 4 bases between the two ends. Germline loops: CDR1 SGHNT, CDR2 YENEEA. The CDR3 loop spans 13 amino acids. The CDR3 DNA is TGTGCCAGCAGCTTAGGGGAGAACACTGAAGCTTTCTTT. It specifies CASSLGENTEAFF. Together with reference TRBV11-3 and TRBJ1-1, the CDR3 gives the full variable domain: EAGVVQSPRYKIIEKKQPVAFWCNPISGHNTLYWYLQNLGQGPELLIRYENEEAVDDSQLPKDRFSAERLKGVDSTLKIQPAELGDSAVYLCASSLGENTEAFFGQGTRLTVV.

V and J are TRBV28 and TRBJ2-3; 9 nucleotides agree with TRBD1. The CDR3 totals 15 residues. From germline, CDR1 is MDHEN and CDR2 SYDVKM. The J segment lost 4 bases and the V segment lost 10 bases, leaving 12 bases of the junction unmatched. The CDR3 loop is CATKDRGVGSDTQYF. The CDR3 DNA follows: TGTGCCACAAAGGACAGGGGCGTCGGATCAGATACGCAGTATTTT.

V and J are TRBV2 and TRBJ2-1, with 8 bases matching TRBD2. The V gene end was trimmed by 6 bases and the J gene end by 1 base; junction bases not matched to a gene: 14. The CDR3 consists of 18 residues. Germline V lookup: CDR1 SNHLY, CDR2 FYNNEI. In nucleotides, the CDR3 is TGTGCCAGCAGCGAACGACTAGCGAACCTCCGTTCCTACAATGAGCAGTTCTTC. This translates into CASSERLANLRSYNEQFF.

In this sample, this clone turned up a few times. The chain employs TRBV19 and TRBJ2-2; D is perhaps TRBD2 (6 bases). Germline CDR1 is LNHDA and CDR2 is SQIVND (reference sequence). Trimming cost V 4 bases and J 0 bases, with 9 bases left between them. This CDR3 has 15 amino acids. The CDR3 reads CASSSGGSNTGELFF. The CDR3 nucleotides are TGTGCCAGTAGTAGCGGAGGGTCGAACACCGGGGAGCTGTTTTTT.

The chain is built from TRBV28 and TRBJ1-2; no clear D. Germline assignment: CDR1 MDHEN and CDR2 SYDVKM. V was trimmed by 3 bases and J by 6 bases, leaving 11 bases between them. This CDR3 contains 13 residues. This CDR3 is CASSFRREDGYTF. CDR3 coding DNA: TGTGCCAGCAGTTTTAGAAGGGAGGATGGCTACACCTTC.

The chain combines TRBV6-1 with TRBJ1-1; TRBD1 might be the D (6 bases). Germline V CDR1 and CDR2: MNHNS, SASEGT. V was pared by 7 bases and J by 1 base, with 13 bases between. The CDR3 length is 14 residues. CDR3 residues: CASNLATGNTEAFF. The CDR3 DNA reads as TGTGCCAGCAACCTCGCGACAGGGAACACTGAAGCTTTCTTT.

The chain employs TRBV12-5 and TRBJ2-6, with D perhaps matching TRBD1 (5 bases). V was clipped by 5 bases and J by 5 bases, with 22 bases between them. CDR1 and CDR2 from the germline V gene are LGHNT and FRNRAP. The CDR3 has 18 amino acids. The DNA of the CDR3 is TGTGCTAGTGGTGGTAAGACTGCAGGACAAAGTCGGGCCAACGTCCTGACTTTC. Its translation is CASGGKTAGQSRANVLTF.

The chain links TRBV7-9 to TRBJ2-2; TRBD1 matches 8 bases. Germline assignment: CDR1 SEHNR and CDR2 FQNEAQ (reference sequence). The V and J ends lost 2 bases and 6 bases, in that order; junction bases with no gene match: 8. This CDR3 is built from 16 residues. The chain's CDR3 is CASSLLGTGSPGELFF. Here the CDR3 DNA reads TGTGCCAGCAGCTTACTCGGGACAGGTTCTCCCGGGGAGCTGTTTTTT.

In this sample, this clone turned up once. The chain recombines TRBV14 with TRBJ2-5, with D tentatively TRBD2 (6 bases). CDR1 is SGHDN, CDR2 FVKESK, per germline. The CDR3 runs 15 residues. V was cut by 1 base and J by 5 bases, with 14 bases left in between. The CDR3 DNA sequence: TGTGCCAGCAGCCAAGGGGGCGGGATAATGGAGACCCAGTACTTC. Translated: CASSQGGGIMETQYF.

This chain links TRBV14 with TRBJ2-4; unclear D gene. Trimming pared 3 bases from V and 0 bases from J, leaving 6 bases between. The CDR3 is made up of 14 amino acids. Germline loops: CDR1 SGHDN, CDR2 FVKESK. CDR3: CASSQQLAKNIQYF. The CDR3 DNA follows: TGTGCCAGCAGCCAGCAGCTAGCCAAAAACATTCAGTACTTC. The complete variable domain, with remaining parts taken from reference TRBV14 and TRBJ2-4, reads EAGVTQFPSHSVIEKGQTVTLRCDPISGHDNLYWYRRVMGKEIKFLLHFVKESKQDESGMPNNRFLAERTGGTYSTLKVQPAELEDSGVYFCASSQQLAKNIQYFGAGTRLSVL.

The CDR3 DNA reads as TGTGCCAGCAGCTTCGGACACCCCCAAGCTTTCTTT. This gives the protein CASSFGHPQAFF. The chain joins TRBV7-9 to TRBJ1-1; D might be TRBD1 (5 bases). The CDR3 runs to 12 residues. Germline-derived CDR1 and CDR2 are SEHNR and FQNEAQ (reference sequence). The V end lost 3 bases, the J end lost 9 bases, and 11 bases lay between the germline ends.

The rearrangement joins TRBV4-1 to TRBJ2-1; 7 bases line up with TRBD1. Losses at the gene ends were 3 bases for V and 2 bases for J; bases not matched to a gene: 7. Germline values: CDR1 MGHRA, CDR2 YSYEKL. The CDR3 covers 16 residues. DNA of the CDR3: TGCGCCAGCAGCCACGGCCGGGGACAGACCTACAATGAGCAGTTCTTC. Translating it yields CASSHGRGQTYNEQFF.

This chain connects TRBV4-3 to TRBJ2-7; tentative D call: TRBD2 (6 bases). Germline V lookup: CDR1 LGHNA, CDR2 YSLEER. V was cut by 3 bases and J by 0 bases, with 15 bases left in between. The CDR3 is 16 residues long. CDR3 bases: TGCGCCAGCAGCCAGGGATCTAGCGTATTCTCCTACGAGCAGTACTTC. This codes for CASSQGSSVFSYEQYF.

The chain uses TRBV5-6 and TRBJ2-7; D unclear. With 0 bases removed from V and 2 bases from J, the gap between germline ends came to 6 bases. CDR1 is SGHDT, CDR2 YYEEEE, per germline. The CDR3 has 13 residues. The CDR3 nucleotides read TGTGCCAGCAGCTTGGATATAACCTACGAGCAGTACTTC. The encoded protein is CASSLDITYEQYF.

This chain uses TRBV6-6 with TRBJ2-3; weak D call: TRBD2 (6 bases). The CDR3 has 16 residues. Trimming cost V 3 bases and J 2 bases, with 15 bases left between them. In germline, CDR1 is MNHNY, CDR2 SVGAGI (reference sequence). In nucleotides, the CDR3 is TGTGCCAGCAGTTATGAGGCGGGGATATACACAGATACGCAGTATTTT. Its protein product is CASSYEAGIYTDTQYF.

The genes are TRBV7-2 and TRBJ2-7; 7 bases fit TRBD1. The CDR3 loop spans 15 amino acids. From germline, CDR1 is SGHTA and CDR2 FQGNSA. The J segment lost 3 bases and the V segment lost 1 base, leaving 6 bases of the junction unmatched. The CDR3 loop reads CASSLGSGGIYEQYF. CDR3 sequence (DNA): TGTGCCAGCAGCTTAGGATCAGGGGGAATCTACGAGCAGTACTTC. Complete variable domain (other parts from reference TRBV7-2 and TRBJ2-7): GAGVSQSPSNKVTEKGKDVELRCDPISGHTALYWYRQSLGQGLEFLIYFQGNSAPDKSGLPSDRFSAERTGGSVSTLTIQRTQQEDSAVYLCASSLGSGGIYEQYFGPGTRLTVT.

There are a few counts of this clone. The chain links TRBV27 to TRBJ2-7; 7 bases fit TRBD1. The J segment lost 0 bases and the V segment lost 3 bases, leaving 2 bases of the junction unmatched. The CDR3 loop spans 14 amino acids. Germline CDR1 is MNHEY and CDR2 is SMNVEV (reference sequence). The CDR3 sequence is CASSFGTDSYEQYF. DNA for the CDR3: TGTGCCAGCAGTTTCGGGACAGACTCCTACGAGCAGTACTTC.

This clone appeared a few times. The gene calls are TRBV14 and TRBJ2-7; D could derive from TRBD1 or TRBD2 (5 bases each). The CDR3 has 14 amino acids. Germline V gene lookup returns CDR1 SGHDN and CDR2 FVKESK. Trimming shortened V by 1 base and J by 6 bases, and 13 bases separated the two germline ends. The CDR3 sequence: CASSQGQWAGEQYF. The CDR3 region has the DNA TGTGCCAGCAGCCAAGGACAGTGGGCGGGCGAGCAGTACTTC.